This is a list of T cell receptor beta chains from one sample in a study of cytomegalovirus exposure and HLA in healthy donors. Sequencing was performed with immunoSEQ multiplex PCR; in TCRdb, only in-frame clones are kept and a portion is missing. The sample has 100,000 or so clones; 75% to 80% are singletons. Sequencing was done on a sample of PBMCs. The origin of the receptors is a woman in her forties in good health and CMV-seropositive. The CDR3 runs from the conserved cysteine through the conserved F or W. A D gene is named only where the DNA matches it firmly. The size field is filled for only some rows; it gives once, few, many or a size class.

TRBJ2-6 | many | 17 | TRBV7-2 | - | CASSTQGLSSGANVLTF | TGTGCCAGCAGCACCCAGGGGCTAAGCTCTGGGGCCAACGTCCTGACTTTC
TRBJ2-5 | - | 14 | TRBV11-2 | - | CASSLGQGMETQYF | TGTGCCAGCAGCTTAGGTCAGGGGATGGAGACCCAGTACTTC
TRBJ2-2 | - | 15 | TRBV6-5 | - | CASSYSQLNTGELFF | TGTGCCAGCAGTTACTCACAGCTAAACACCGGGGAGCTGTTTTTT
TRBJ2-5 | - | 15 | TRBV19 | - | CASSIETGNQETQYF | TGTGCCAGTAGTATAGAGACAGGAAACCAAGAGACCCAGTACTTC
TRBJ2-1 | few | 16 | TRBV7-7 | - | CASSPRPGGTYNEQFF | TGTGCTAGCAGCCCACGCCCAGGGGGGACCTACAATGAGCAGTTCTTC
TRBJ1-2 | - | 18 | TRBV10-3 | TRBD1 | CAISEGLLFRDRLFGYTF | TGTGCCATCAGTGAGGGTCTCCTCTTTCGGGACAGGTTGTTTGGCTACACCTTC
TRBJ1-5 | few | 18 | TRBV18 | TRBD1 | CASSPNPGQGVSISPQHF | TGTGCCAGCTCACCAAATCCAGGACAGGGGGTTTCAATCAGCCCCCAGCATTTT
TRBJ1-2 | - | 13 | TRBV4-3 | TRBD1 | CASSGGTGAGYTF | TGCGCCAGCAGCGGAGGGACAGGGGCTGGCTACACCTTC
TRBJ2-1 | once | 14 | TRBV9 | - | CASTVGTRDNEQFF | TGTGCCAGCACCGTAGGTACTAGGGACAATGAGCAGTTCTTC
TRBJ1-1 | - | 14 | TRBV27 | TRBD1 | CASSWTGSYTEAFF | TGTGCCAGCAGTTGGACAGGGTCGTACACTGAAGCTTTCTTT
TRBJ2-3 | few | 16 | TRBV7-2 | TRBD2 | CASSASGRFGTDTQYF | TGTGCCAGCAGCGCTAGCGGGAGATTTGGCACAGATACGCAGTATTTT
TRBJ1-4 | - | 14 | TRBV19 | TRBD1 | CASSRKGAFEKLFF | TGTGCCAGTAGTCGGAAGGGGGCTTTCGAAAAACTGTTTTTT
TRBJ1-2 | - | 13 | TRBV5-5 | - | CASSLGGNYGYTF | TGTGCCAGCAGCTTGGGAGGGAACTATGGCTACACCTTC
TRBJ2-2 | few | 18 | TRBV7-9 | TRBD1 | CASSLGSSGTEITGELFF | TGTGCCAGCAGCTTAGGATCTAGTGGGACAGAGATCACCGGGGAGCTGTTTTTT
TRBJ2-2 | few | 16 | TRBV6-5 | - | CASSWRRSGVTGELFF | TGTGCCAGCAGTTGGAGAAGATCAGGGGTAACCGGGGAGCTGTTTTTT
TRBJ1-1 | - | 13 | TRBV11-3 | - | CASSPGQSTEAFF | TGTGCCAGCAGCCCAGGGCAGAGCACTGAAGCTTTCTTT
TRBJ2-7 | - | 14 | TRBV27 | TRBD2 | CASSPSGVPYEQYF | TGTGCCAGCAGTCCTAGCGGGGTTCCCTACGAGCAGTACTTC
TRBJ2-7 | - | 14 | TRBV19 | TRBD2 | CASSMTSGTYEQYF | TGTGCCAGTAGTATGACTAGCGGGACTTACGAGCAGTACTTC
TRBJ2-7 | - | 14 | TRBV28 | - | CASSQGLAGYEQYF | TGTGCCAGCAGCCAGGGGTTGGCGGGCTACGAGCAGTACTTC
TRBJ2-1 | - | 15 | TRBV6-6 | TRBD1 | CATGQGKSWDNEQFF | TGTGCGACGGGACAGGGGAAGTCCTGGGACAATGAGCAGTTCTTC
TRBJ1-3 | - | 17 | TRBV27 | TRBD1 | CASSAGQGSYSGNTIYF | TGTGCCAGCAGTGCGGGACAGGGGTCTTACTCTGGAAACACCATATATTTT
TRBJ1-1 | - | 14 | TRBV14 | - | CASSQVPTRGEAFF | TGTGCCAGCAGCCAAGTACCTACCCGGGGGGAAGCTTTCTTT
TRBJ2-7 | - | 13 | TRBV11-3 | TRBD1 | CASSPRQGIEQYF | TGTGCCAGCAGCCCTAGACAGGGCATCGAGCAGTACTTC
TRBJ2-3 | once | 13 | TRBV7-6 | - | CASSPGVADTQYF | TGTGCCAGCAGCCCAGGGGTCGCAGATACGCAGTATTTT
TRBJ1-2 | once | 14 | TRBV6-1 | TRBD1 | CASSEDGTGYGYTF | TGTGCCAGCAGTGAAGATGGGACAGGCTATGGCTACACCTTC
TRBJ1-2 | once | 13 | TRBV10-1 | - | CASGGETHYGYTF | TGCGCCAGCGGAGGGGAGACTCACTATGGCTACACCTTC
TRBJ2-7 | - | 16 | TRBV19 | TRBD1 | CASSIAGQGARYEQYF | TGTGCCAGTAGTATAGCCGGACAGGGGGCAAGGTACGAGCAGTACTTC
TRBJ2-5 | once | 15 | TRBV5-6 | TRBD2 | CASMGTRTISSSQYF | TGTGCCAGCATGGGGACTAGGACTATTTCTAGTTCCCAGTACTTC
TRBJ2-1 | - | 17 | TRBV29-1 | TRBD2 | CSVTTSGRSGSYNEQFF | TGCAGCGTCACGACTAGCGGGAGGAGTGGGAGCTACAATGAGCAGTTCTTC
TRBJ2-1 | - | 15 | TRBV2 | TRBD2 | CASSASGLAGSEQFF | TGTGCCAGCAGTGCTTCCGGACTAGCGGGAAGTGAGCAGTTCTTC
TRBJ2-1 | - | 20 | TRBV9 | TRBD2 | CASSVSGSGLVGSSYNEQFF | TGTGCCAGCAGCGTTTCGGGCTCCGGACTAGTGGGAAGCTCCTACAATGAGCAGTTCTTC
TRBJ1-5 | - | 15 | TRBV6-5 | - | CASSYRGGGNQPQHF | TGTGCCAGCAGTTACCGTGGGGGGGGGAATCAGCCCCAGCATTTT